This entry features one T cell receptor (beta chain) sequence. The sample originates from a study of control samples from healthy donors and cancer patients. CDR1 KGHDR and CDR2 SFDVKD come from the germline V gene. CDR3 length equals 14 residues. Trimming removed 6 bases from V and 5 bases from J; junction bases left unmatched: 8. Profiling relied on immunoSEQ multiplex PCR, and the TCRdb table lists in-frame clones only, not all of them. The data hold 70,000 to 95,000 clones, with approximately 87% observed a single time. The chain combines TRBV24-1 with TRBJ2-5; 7 positions match TRBD2. This TCR was sampled from a man in his fifties in good health. Sequencing was carried out using blood. CDR3 sequence reads: CATSRSRGEETQYF. The CDR3 bases are TGTGCCACCAGTCGCTCACGGGGGGAGGAGACCCAGTACTTC.